This note documents a single T cell receptor beta chain sequence. Its target is not known. This specimen belongs to a study of CXCR3-negative and CXCR3-positive naive CD8 T cells. Findings and limits, study-wide: The authors found comparable surface CD5 between naive subsets and inferred TCR strength from TRB CDR3 properties.

cDNA libraries for TRB were generated by 5' RACE incorporating UMI labels. Using the 5' RACE reads, TCRdb records one entry per CDR3 protein without DNA. The listing contains approximately 83,000 distinct CDR3 sequences. Using triplicate sorts, some 300,000 cells were collected each time from every CD8+ T cell subset. The CD45RO-CCR7+CD27+CD95- phenotype denoted naive CD8+ T cells. CDR1 and CDR2 (germline): MNHEY, SVGAGI. The CDR3 is 13 amino acids. The V and J genes are TRBV6-5 and TRBJ2-2; TCRdb calls TRBD1, which cannot be checked without DNA. The sequenced material came from naive CXCR3- CD8+ T cells from blood. Subset meaning: CD45RO-CCR7+CD27+CD95- naive CD8+ T cells lacking CXCR3 (TNR3-). The TCR was taken from a human donor in good health. Some clones in this sample may be carry-over from other donors' samples. The CDR3 sequence: CASSPGVTGELFF.